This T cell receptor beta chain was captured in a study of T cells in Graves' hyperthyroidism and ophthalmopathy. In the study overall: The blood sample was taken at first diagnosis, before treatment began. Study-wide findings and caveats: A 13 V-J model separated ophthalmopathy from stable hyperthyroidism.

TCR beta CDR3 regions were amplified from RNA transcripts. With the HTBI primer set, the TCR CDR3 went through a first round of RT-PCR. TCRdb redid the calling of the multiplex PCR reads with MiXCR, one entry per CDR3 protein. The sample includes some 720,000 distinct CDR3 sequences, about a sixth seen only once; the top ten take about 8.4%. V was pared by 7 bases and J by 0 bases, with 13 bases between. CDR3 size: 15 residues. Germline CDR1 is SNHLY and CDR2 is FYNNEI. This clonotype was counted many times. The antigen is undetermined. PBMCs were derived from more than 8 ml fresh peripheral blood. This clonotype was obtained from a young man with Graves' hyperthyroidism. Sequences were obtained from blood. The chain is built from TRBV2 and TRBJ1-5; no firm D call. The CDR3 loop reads CASTPTDDSNQPQHF. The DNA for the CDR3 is TGTGCCAGCACCCCGACGGACGATAGCAATCAGCCCCAGCATTTT. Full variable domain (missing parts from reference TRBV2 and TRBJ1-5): EPEVTQTPSHQVTQMGQEVILRCVPISNHLYFYWYRQILGQKVEFLVSFYNNEISEKSEIFDDQFSVERPDGSNFTLKIRSTKLEDSAMYFCASTPTDDSNQPQHFGDGTRLSIL.